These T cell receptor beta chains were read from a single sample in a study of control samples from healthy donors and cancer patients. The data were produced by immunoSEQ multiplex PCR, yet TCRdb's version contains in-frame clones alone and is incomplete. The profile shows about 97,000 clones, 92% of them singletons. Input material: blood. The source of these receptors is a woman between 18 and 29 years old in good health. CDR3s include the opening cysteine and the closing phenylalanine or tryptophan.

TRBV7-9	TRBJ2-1	CASSPPWGGGQFF
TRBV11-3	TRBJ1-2	CASSQPGQGNYGYTF
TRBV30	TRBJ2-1	CAWGPLSSYNEQFF
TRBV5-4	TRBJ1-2	CASSSSKDRTAYGYTF
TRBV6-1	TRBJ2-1	CASSDPIAGTEQFF
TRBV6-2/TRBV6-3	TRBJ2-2	CASSVPGHDTGELFF
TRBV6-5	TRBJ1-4	CASSSEKLFF
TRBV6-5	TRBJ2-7	CASVTNDRGPYEQYF
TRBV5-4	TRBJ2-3	CASSLDGGGTDTQYF
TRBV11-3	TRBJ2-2	CASREISGELFF
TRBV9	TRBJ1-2	CASSSGTVYGYTF
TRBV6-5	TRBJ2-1	CASSYSRGHEQFF
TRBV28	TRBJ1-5	CASTRGSQPQHF
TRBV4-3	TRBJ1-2	CASSSQGAGETYGYTF
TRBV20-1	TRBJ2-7	CSASRTGPKEQYF
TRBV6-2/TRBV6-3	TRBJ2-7	CASSHLDEQYF
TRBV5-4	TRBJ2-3	CASSMTGEFTATQYF
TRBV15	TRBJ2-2	CATSRDSGRALVGELFF
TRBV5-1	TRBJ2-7	CASSSRGLADSYEQYF
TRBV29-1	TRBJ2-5	CSAGSRIGETQYF
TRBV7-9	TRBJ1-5	CASSQEGNQPQHF
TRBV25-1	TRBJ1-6	CASSPGHGSPLHF
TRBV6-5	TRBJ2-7	CASSYSADPSYEQYF
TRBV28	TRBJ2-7	CASSLGTGALYEQYF
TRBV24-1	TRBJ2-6	CAIGTVVHSGANVLTF
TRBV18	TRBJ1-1	CASSPRTEEAFF
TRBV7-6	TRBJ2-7	CASSLVVGDRGYEQYF
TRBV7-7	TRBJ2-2	CASSLVQGGRVNTGELFF
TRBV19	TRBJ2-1	CASSPRTSLGEQFF
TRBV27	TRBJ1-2	CASSLRSLEGGYTF
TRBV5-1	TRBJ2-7	CASSRDRSYEQYF
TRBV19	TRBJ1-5	CASMQGTDSNQPQHF
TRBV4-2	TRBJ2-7	CASSQETQPSAYEQYF
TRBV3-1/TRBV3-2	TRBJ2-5	CASSQVLPSGSETQYF
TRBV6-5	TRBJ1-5	CASIRQKYSNQPQHF
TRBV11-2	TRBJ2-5	CASSLVHLQETQYF
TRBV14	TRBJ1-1	CASSLGGGTEAFF
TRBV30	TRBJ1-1	CARSSGTAMNTEAFF
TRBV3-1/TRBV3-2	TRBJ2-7	CASSQRERLYEQYF
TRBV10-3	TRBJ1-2	CAISDLGTGAGYTF
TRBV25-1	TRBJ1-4	CASSDRAGEKLFF
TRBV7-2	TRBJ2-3	CASSLEGYGFPTDTQYF
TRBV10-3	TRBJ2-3	CAISGDTSPLLTSTDTQYF
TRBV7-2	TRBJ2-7	CASSLAAGRGWDQYF
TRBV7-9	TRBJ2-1	CASGLPSGWFSEQFF
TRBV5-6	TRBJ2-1	CASSLGLAGGPTDEQFF
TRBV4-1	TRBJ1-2	CASSQEWTGDYGYTF
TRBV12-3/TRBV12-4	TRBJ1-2	CASSLYQGDGYTF
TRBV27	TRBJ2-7	CASSWAGGSYEQYF
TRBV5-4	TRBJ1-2	CASRGDRGNYGYTF
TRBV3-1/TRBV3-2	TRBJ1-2	CASSSRPGTGDGYTF
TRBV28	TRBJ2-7	CASSLFRGEQYF